Listed here are 16 T cell receptor beta chains from one sample, sequenced in a study of T cell changes during pregnancy in multiple sclerosis. This table comes from immunoSEQ multiplex PCR, and its TCRdb copy is limited to in-frame clones, with some not included. The sample has about 41,000 clones, approximately 91% seen once. The sequencing here drew on CD8+ T cells from peripheral blood mononuclear cells, taken in the third trimester of pregnancy. The receptors shown here come from a female donor with multiple sclerosis, enrolled in a pregnancy study.

The genes are TRBV2 and TRBJ2-5; TRBD2 aligns across 10 bases. From germline, CDR1 is SNHLY and CDR2 FYNNEI. The ends lost 3 bases at V and 2 bases at J; junction bases unmatched: 6. CDR3 length: 16 amino acids. The CDR3 DNA reads TGTGCCAGCAGTGAGGGGAGCGGGAGGGAACAAGAGACCCAGTACTTC. Its protein is CASSEGSGREQETQYF.

The chain couples TRBV7-9 to TRBJ2-1; TRBD2 matches 10 bases. This CDR3 is built from 14 residues. The germline CDR1 and CDR2 sequences are SEHNR and FQNEAQ (reference sequence). The V segment lost 6 bases and the J segment 6 bases; nucleotides outside the gene matches: 5. Here the CDR3 DNA reads TGTGCCAGCAGTCCGAGACTAGCGGGCAATGAGCAGTTCTTC. Translating it yields CASSPRLAGNEQFF.

This sequence joins TRBV6-5 and TRBJ2-1, with D tentatively TRBD2 (5 bases). The germline V gene encodes CDR1 MNHEY and CDR2 SVGAGI. V was shortened by 0 bases and J by 7 bases, with 10 bases between the two germline ends. This CDR3 has 14 amino acids. This CDR3 is CASSYSLDLNEQFF. Written as DNA, the CDR3 is TGTGCCAGCAGTTACTCACTAGATTTGAATGAGCAGTTCTTC.

V is TRBV4-1 and J is TRBJ2-1; the D gene is possibly TRBD1 (6 bases). This CDR3 has 12 residues. Germline assignment: CDR1 MGHRA and CDR2 YSYEKL. Trimming left V 5 bases short and J 8 bases short, with 10 bases between. This chain's CDR3 is CASSTNRDEQFF. CDR3 bases: TGCGCCAGCAGCACAAACAGGGATGAGCAGTTCTTC.

This chain uses TRBV6-5 with TRBJ1-1; TRBD1 aligns across 7 bases. J was trimmed by 6 bases and V by 5 bases; bases with no gene match: 3. The germline V gene has CDR1 MNHEY and CDR2 SVGAGI. CDR3 length equals 12 residues. The CDR3 coding sequence is TGTGCCAGCAGTAACCAGGGGGCTGAAGCTTTCTTT. Translating it yields CASSNQGAEAFF.

Here the CDR3 DNA reads TGTGCCAGCAGTTTTACAGGGGGTTATCAGCCCCAGCATTTT. It translates to CASSFTGGYQPQHF. V usage is TRBV27 and J usage is TRBJ1-5; 8 bases fit TRBD1. The V gene's germline CDR1 is MNHEY and CDR2 SMNVEV (reference sequence). V trimming: 3 bases; J trimming: 5 bases; junction bases outside the gene matches: 3. The CDR3 is 14 residues long.

The chain is built from TRBV9 and TRBJ1-1; maybe TRBD1 (5 bases). The V end lost 0 bases, the J end lost 6 bases, and 12 bases lay between the germline ends. This CDR3 is built from 14 residues. The germline V gene encodes CDR1 SGDLS and CDR2 YYNGEE. The DNA of the CDR3 is TGTGCCAGCAGCGTAGAAGGGGCCGCCCCTGAAGCTTTCTTT. Protein sequence: CASSVEGAAPEAFF.

The J gene is TRBJ2-5, the V gene TRBV14, with TRBD1 as a possible D gene (6 bases). V lost 5 bases to trimming and J lost 1 base, with 11 bases between them. Germline values: CDR1 SGHDN, CDR2 FVKESK. The CDR3 covers 14 residues. This chain's CDR3 is CASSWDTIQETQYF. For the CDR3, the DNA is TGTGCCAGCAGCTGGGACACCATCCAAGAGACCCAGTACTTC.

V and J are TRBV2 and TRBJ2-7; TRBD2 matches 12 bases. With V trimmed by 5 bases and J by 2 bases, 4 bases remained unmatched. The CDR3 runs 15 residues. Germline V lookup: CDR1 SNHLY, CDR2 FYNNEI. The CDR3 DNA sequence: TGTGCCAGCAGTTATGGACTAGCGGGAACCTACGAGCAGTACTTC. Protein sequence: CASSYGLAGTYEQYF.

The genes are TRBV10-3 and TRBJ1-1; 8 positions agree with TRBD1. Looked up from germline, CDR1 is ENHRY and CDR2 is SYGVKD. The CDR3 is 12 residues long. J was trimmed by 6 bases and V by 10 bases; bases with no gene match: 7. The CDR3: CATTQGASEAFF. DNA of the CDR3: TGTGCCACTACTCAGGGGGCATCTGAAGCTTTCTTT.

This clone was counted a single time. The chain is built from TRBV27 and TRBJ2-5; 10 bases are a match to TRBD1. Germline V gene data show CDR1 as MNHEY and CDR2 as SMNVEV (reference sequence). The J segment lost 1 base and the V segment lost 4 bases, leaving 6 bases of the junction unmatched. This CDR3 is built from 16 residues. CDR3 residues: CASSWLGTGAQETQYF. CDR3 bases: TGTGCCAGCAGTTGGTTGGGGACAGGGGCCCAAGAGACCCAGTACTTC.

The rearrangement links TRBV4-3 to TRBJ1-4; 7 nucleotides agree with TRBD1. Germline CDR1 and CDR2: LGHNA and YSLEER. The ends lost 5 bases at V and 4 bases at J; junction bases unmatched: 7. This CDR3 has 15 amino acids. The CDR3 DNA follows: TGCGCCAGCAGCGCCCGGGACAGCGATAATGAAAAACTGTTTTTT. It translates to CASSARDSDNEKLFF.

In this sample, this clone turned up a few times. V and J are TRBV10-3 and TRBJ1-2, with D possibly matching TRBD1 (6 bases). Germline CDR1 and CDR2: ENHRY and SYGVKD. The length of the CDR3 is 13 residues. The V end was cut by 0 bases, the J end by 5 bases, with 7 bases between. CDR3 nucleotide sequence: TGTGCCATCAGTGAGTCAACAGGGTATGGCTACACCTTC. The encoded protein is CAISESTGYGYTF.

The J gene is TRBJ2-7, the V gene TRBV15, with D perhaps matching TRBD2 (5 bases). Germline CDR1 reads LNHNV; CDR2 reads YYDKDF (reference sequence). CDR3 length: 14 residues. V lost 1 base to trimming and J lost 2 bases, with 9 bases between them. CDR3 loop: CATSRGGEPYEQYF. DNA of the CDR3: TGTGCCACCAGCAGAGGGGGAGAACCCTACGAGCAGTACTTC. Combining the CDR3 with reference TRBV15 and TRBJ2-7 gives the whole variable domain DAMVIQNPRYQVTQFGKPVTLSCSQTLNHNVMYWYQQKSSQAPKLLFHYYDKDFNNEADTPDNFQSRRPNTSFCFLDIRSPGLGDTAMYLCATSRGGEPYEQYFGPGTRLTVT.

The rearrangement links TRBV6-1 to TRBJ1-3; 7 bases match TRBD1. The V segment lost 3 bases and the J segment 0 bases; nucleotides outside the gene matches: 2. This CDR3 is built from 15 residues. Per germline, CDR1 MNHNS and CDR2 SASEGT. Here the CDR3 reads CASSEDRSSGNTIYF. In DNA, the CDR3 is TGTGCCAGCAGTGAGGACAGGAGCTCTGGAAACACCATATATTTT.

The count of this clone is one. This chain uses TRBV7-9 with TRBJ1-1; 9 bases are a match to TRBD1. The length of the CDR3 is 13 residues. V was pared by 5 bases and J by 4 bases, with 2 bases of the junction left unmatched. CDR1 and CDR2 (germline): SEHNR, FQNEAQ (reference sequence). The CDR3 sequence is CASSQTGGTEAFF. For the CDR3, the DNA is TGTGCCAGCAGCCAGACAGGGGGCACTGAAGCTTTCTTT.